Listed here are 28 T cell receptor beta chains from one sample, sequenced in a study of T cell repertoires in cytomegalovirus infection. TCRdb called the reads again in MiXCR, with one record for every CDR3 protein. The table includes 700,000 to 900,000 distinct CDR3 sequences, 25% to 35% detected once. For these TCRs, the target antigens are not known. The source material was cultured CD8+ T cells from PBMCs, sampled from culture after CMV antigen stimulation. These receptors came from a human donor in good health (CMV status not recorded). Some clones in this sample may be carry-over from other donors' samples.

V and J are TRBV27 and TRBJ2-7; tentative D call: TRBD2 (6 bases). Germline V gene lookup returns CDR1 MNHEY and CDR2 SMNVEV (reference sequence). V lost 5 bases, J lost 6 bases, and 17 bases lay in between. The CDR3 contains 14 residues. The CDR3 DNA is TGTGCCAGCAGTCGTCCGGGGGAATTAGGCGAGCAGTACTTC. It specifies CASSRPGELGEQYF.

This chain links TRBV7-8 with TRBJ2-3, with 9 nucleotides matching TRBD2. Germline trimming cut 5 bases from V and 8 bases from J; bases unmatched to any gene: 2. The CDR3 runs 12 residues. CDR1 is SGHVS and CDR2 is FQNEAQ in the germline V gene. The CDR3 loop reads CASSRREGTQYF. CDR3 sequence (DNA): TGTGCCAGCAGCCGGCGGGAGGGTACGCAGTATTTT.

The sample holds many counts of this clonotype. The chain links TRBV7-6 to TRBJ2-7, with 8 bases identical to TRBD1. V shed 5 bases, J shed 1 base, and the junction held 7 bases outside the gene matches. Germline V lookup: CDR1 SGHVS, CDR2 FNYEAQ. CDR3 length equals 15 residues. Written as DNA, the CDR3 is TGTGCCAGCAGCCCGGGGACAGGTCCGTCCTACGAGCAGTACTTC. Protein product: CASSPGTGPSYEQYF.

The rearrangement links TRBV2 to TRBJ1-2; 9 bases align to TRBD1. V lost 9 bases to trimming and J lost 5 bases; unmatched junction nucleotides: 10. This CDR3 comprises 14 residues. Germline V gene lookup returns CDR1 SNHLY and CDR2 FYNNEI. This CDR3 reads CARTLQGAQYGYTF. The CDR3 bases are TGTGCCAGAACCCTACAGGGGGCCCAGTATGGCTACACCTTC.

The J gene is TRBJ1-1, the V gene TRBV6-2 or TRBV6-3, with D tentatively TRBD1 (5 bases). CDR1 is MNHEY, CDR2 SVGEGT, per germline. The CDR3 loop spans 13 amino acids. The germline V and J ends were trimmed by 1 base and 4 bases, with 7 bases remaining between them. The CDR3 nucleotides read TGTGCCAGCAGTTACTGGGGACGCACTGAAGCTTTCTTT. It codes for CASSYWGRTEAFF.

About this clonotype: A much larger clone sits a single nucleotide away, making a read error possible. The gene calls are TRBV18 and TRBJ2-7, with 7 bases aligning to TRBD1. V lost 7 bases to trimming and J lost 0 bases; unmatched junction nucleotides: 6. CDR3 length: 14 amino acids. The germline V gene has CDR1 KGHSH and CDR2 LQKENI. The CDR3: CASLPRTGSYEQYF. CDR3 nucleotides: TGTGCCAGCTTACCGAGGACAGGCTCCTACGAGCAGTACTTC.

This chain connects TRBV7-9 to TRBJ1-1, with D tentatively TRBD1 (6 bases). Germline-derived CDR1 and CDR2 are SEHNR and FQNEAQ (reference sequence). There are 13 residues in the CDR3. V dropped 5 bases and J dropped 11 bases, with 18 bases sitting between them. CDR3 in DNA: TGTGCCAGCAGCCAGGGGCAGGGTCGTGTTGCTTTCTTT. Its translation is CASSQGQGRVAFF. Looking up the rest from reference TRBV7-9 and TRBJ1-1 gives the full variable domain: DTGVSQNPRHKITKRGQNVTFRCDPISEHNRLYWYRQTLGQGPEFLTYFQNEAQLEKSRLLSDRFSAERPKGSFSTLEIQRTEQGDSAMYLCASSQGQGRVAFFGQGTRLTVV.

This clonotype was observed a few times. The rearrangement uses TRBV7-8 and TRBJ2-4; no reliable D call. V was pared by 5 bases and J by 2 bases, with 7 bases between. Looked up from germline, CDR1 is SGHVS and CDR2 is FQNEAQ. The CDR3 totals 13 residues. CDR3 coding DNA: TGTGCCAGCAGCCACCCGCCCAAAAACATTCAGTACTTC. Its protein is CASSHPPKNIQYF.

The chain employs TRBV2 and TRBJ2-1; TRBD1 agrees at 8 bases. CDR3 size: 14 residues. Germline assignment: CDR1 SNHLY and CDR2 FYNNEI. The V segment lost 4 bases and the J segment 9 bases; nucleotides outside the gene matches: 8. This CDR3 reads CASSGSSQGVEQFF. The DNA of the CDR3 is TGTGCCAGCAGTGGCTCATCACAGGGGGTTGAGCAGTTCTTC.

This clonotype was seen more than once but under ten times. The chain joins TRBV11-1 to TRBJ1-3; D unresolved. V lost 1 base and J lost 1, with 17 bases in between. Germline V lookup: CDR1 SGHAT, CDR2 FQDESV (reference sequence). The CDR3 is 18 amino acids. In DNA, the CDR3 is TGTGCCAGCAGCTTAGACGATCTGACGGTCAGGTCTGGAAACACCATATATTTT. This encodes CASSLDDLTVRSGNTIYF.

This clonotype was recorded at least ten times. CDR3 residues: CASSPWEDTQYF. CDR3 DNA sequence: TGTGCCAGCAGTCCGTGGGAAGATACGCAGTATTTT. The gene calls are TRBV5-6 and TRBJ2-3; no reliable D call. The CDR3 loop spans 12 amino acids. CDR1 SGHDT and CDR2 YYEEEE come from the germline V gene. The germline V and J ends were trimmed by 5 bases and 5 bases, with 9 bases remaining between them.

The chain has TRBV6-1 and TRBJ1-6, with D uncertain. The CDR3 spans 15 residues. V lost 5 bases to trimming and J lost 7 bases, with 15 bases between them. CDR1 is MNHNS and CDR2 is SASEGT in the germline V gene. In DNA, the CDR3 is TGTGCCAGCAGTCCCTACCCGCAGGAGAATTCACCCCTCCACTTT. The encoded protein is CASSPYPQENSPLHF.

The chain combines TRBV5-1 with TRBJ2-7, with 8 nucleotides matching TRBD1. This CDR3 comprises 15 residues. The V and J ends lost 0 bases and 1 base, in that order; junction bases with no gene match: 3. Germline V lookup: CDR1 SGHRS, CDR2 YFSETQ. The CDR3 DNA follows: TGCGCCAGCAGCTTGGTAGGGACAGGTTCCTACGAGCAGTACTTC. Amino acid sequence: CASSLVGTGSYEQYF. The full variable domain, its missing parts supplied by reference TRBV5-1 and TRBJ2-7, is KAGVTQTPRYLIKTRGQQVTLSCSPISGHRSVSWYQQTPGQGLQFLFEYFSETQRNKGNFPGRFSGRQFSNSRSEMNVSTLELGDSALYLCASSLVGTGSYEQYFGPGTRLTVT.

The rearrangement uses TRBV6-5 and TRBJ1-1; no clear D. The V gene lost 7 bases and the J gene lost 3 bases, with 15 bases spanning the gap. The CDR3 runs to 14 residues. The V gene's germline CDR1 is MNHEY and CDR2 SVGAGI. The CDR3: CASIIGPSYTEAFF. CDR3 in DNA: TGTGCCAGCATCATCGGACCCTCTTACACTGAAGCTTTCTTT.

The chain recombines TRBV7-3 with TRBJ2-2; D is ambiguous. The CDR3 runs 15 residues. Germline V CDR1 and CDR2: SGHTA, FQGTGA. V shed 5 bases and J shed 4 bases, with 14 bases lying between them. Here the CDR3 reads CASSPLPRVTGELFF. CDR3 sequence (DNA): TGTGCCAGCAGCCCCCTACCCCGTGTCACCGGGGAGCTGTTTTTT.

The chain carries TRBV7-9 and TRBJ1-1; tentatively, D is TRBD1 (6 bases). CDR1 is SEHNR, CDR2 FQNEAQ, per germline (reference sequence). The CDR3 is made up of 15 amino acids. Between the trimmed V and J ends, which lost 4 bases and 1 base, there was a span of 13 bases. DNA of the CDR3: TGTGCCAGCAGCTCCGCCGGGACACCGAACACTGAAGCTTTCTTT. Translating gives CASSSAGTPNTEAFF.

The V and J genes are TRBV4-2 and TRBJ2-1; weak D call: TRBD2 (5 bases). Germline CDR1 LGHNA, CDR2 YNFKEQ. Trimming took 0 bases from V and 9 from J, leaving 18 bases between them. The CDR3 is 16 residues long. The CDR3 is CASSQEVMDWAPEQFF. The CDR3 DNA follows: TGTGCCAGCAGCCAAGAGGTCATGGACTGGGCTCCTGAGCAGTTCTTC.

The chain has TRBV7-9 and TRBJ1-2; D not resolved. Trimming shortened V by 5 bases and J by 7 bases, and 11 bases separated the two germline ends. The germline gives CDR1 SEHNR, CDR2 FQNEAQ (reference sequence). The CDR3 extends over 12 amino acids. In nucleotides, the CDR3 is TGTGCCAGCAGCGGACCACCCGGTGGCTACACCTTC. Translated: CASSGPPGGYTF. The full variable domain, its missing parts supplied by reference TRBV7-9 and TRBJ1-2, is DTGVSQNPRHKITKRGQNVTFRCDPISEHNRLYWYRQTLGQGPEFLTYFQNEAQLEKSRLLSDRFSAERPKGSFSTLEIQRTEQGDSAMYLCASSGPPGGYTFGSGTRLTVV.

The chain employs TRBV6-2 or TRBV6-3 and TRBJ2-7, with D possibly matching TRBD1 (5 bases). Trimming cost V 7 bases and J 3 bases, with 16 bases left between them. This CDR3 comprises 14 residues. CDR1 is MNHEY and CDR2 is SVGEGT in the germline V gene. The CDR3 sequence: CASNARERGYEQYV. For the CDR3, the DNA is TGTGCCAGCAACGCCAGGGAAAGGGGCTACGAGCAGTACGTC.

This sequence joins TRBV19 and TRBJ1-1; TRBD1 aligns across 10 bases. This CDR3 is 18 amino acids long. Trimming cost V 2 bases and J 3 bases; bases outside gene matches: 12. In germline, CDR1 is LNHDA, CDR2 SQIVND (reference sequence). In DNA, the CDR3 is TGTGCCAGTAGTATACTACCGGGACAGGGGATCGTTTACACTGAAGCTTTCTTT. This encodes CASSILPGQGIVYTEAFF.

The genes are TRBV5-6 and TRBJ1-2; TRBD1 aligns across 7 bases. Germline CDR1 reads SGHDT; CDR2 reads YYEEEE. CDR3 length equals 15 residues. Unmatched junction bases numbered 7, after V lost 4 bases and J lost 1 base. The CDR3 DNA sequence: TGTGCCAGCAGCCCTCAACAGGGGAATAACTATGGCTACACCTTC. Protein sequence: CASSPQQGNNYGYTF.

This clonotype has more than one count but fewer than ten. The rearrangement joins TRBV7-9 to TRBJ1-4; D gene uncertain. Trimming stripped 0 bases from V and 4 bases from J, with 9 bases between. Germline CDR1 is SEHNR and CDR2 is FQNEAQ (reference sequence). The CDR3 spans 15 residues. The CDR3 DNA follows: TGTGCCAGCAGCTTAGCGTCTGTGGTTAATGAAAAACTGTTTTTT. Its translation is CASSLASVVNEKLFF.

In this sample, this clonotype turned up many times. V usage is TRBV7-2 and J usage is TRBJ2-1; 12 bases are shared with TRBD2. The CDR3 spans 18 residues. V shed 3 bases and J 2 bases; nucleotides not matched to a gene: 8. From germline, CDR1 is SGHTA and CDR2 FQGNSA. The CDR3 region is CASSFSLAGGPTYNEQFF. The CDR3 DNA reads as TGTGCCAGCAGCTTCTCCCTAGCGGGGGGGCCCACCTACAATGAGCAGTTCTTC.

This clonotype was picked up a small number of times. This sequence joins TRBV5-4 and TRBJ2-3; D is unresolved. With 0 bases removed from V and 1 base from J, the gap between germline ends came to 12 bases. Germline V lookup: CDR1 SGHNT, CDR2 YYREEE (reference sequence). The CDR3 covers 16 residues. The chain's CDR3 is CASSLETGLGTDTQYF. In nucleotides, the CDR3 is TGTGCCAGCAGCTTGGAGACGGGCCTCGGCACAGATACGCAGTATTTT.

V usage is TRBV6-5 and J usage is TRBJ2-1; 9 positions agree with TRBD1. Per germline, CDR1 MNHEY and CDR2 SVGAGI. The CDR3 loop spans 15 amino acids. Germline trimming cut 5 bases from V and 9 bases from J; bases unmatched to any gene: 11. As DNA, the CDR3 is TGTGCCAGCAGTCAGGACAGGGGAATAGGTGCTGAGCAGTTCTTC. Translating it yields CASSQDRGIGAEQFF.

This rearrangement joins TRBV7-9 to TRBJ2-5; possibly TRBD1 for D (6 bases). This CDR3 contains 14 residues. In germline, CDR1 is SEHNR, CDR2 FQNEAQ (reference sequence). Trimming left V 5 bases short and J 2 bases short, with 12 bases between. Written as DNA, the CDR3 is TGTGCCAGCAGCCCTCCCAGGGGACAAGAGACCCAGTACTTC. Translation gives CASSPPRGQETQYF.

This clonotype was picked up many times. CDR3 amino acids: CASSEGPHDSPLHF. Here the CDR3 DNA reads TGTGCCAGCAGCGAGGGACCCCACGATTCACCCCTCCACTTT. V is TRBV7-8 and J is TRBJ1-6, with D perhaps TRBD1 (5 bases). V lost 5 bases and J 8 bases, leaving 13 bases between the germline ends. CDR1 is SGHVS, CDR2 FQNEAQ, per germline. The length of the CDR3 is 14 residues.

The V call is TRBV6-4, the J call TRBJ2-3, with 10 bases aligning to TRBD2. The germline V gene has CDR1 MRHNA and CDR2 SNTAGT. CDR3 length: 16 residues. With 4 bases clipped from V and 2 bases from J, the junction kept 6 bases outside the gene matches. The CDR3 nucleotides read TGTGCCAGCAGTGGCTCGACTAGCGGGCACACAGATACGCAGTATTTT. Its protein is CASSGSTSGHTDTQYF.